This TCR beta chain was recovered during a study of radiation and T cells in renal cell carcinoma. Study outcomes and limitations: Top tumor clonotypes rose in blood 2 weeks post-radiation, then contracted. No pretreatment tumor biopsies were available for baseline clonotypes.

With regard to this clone: The antigen is unknown.

The time point here: blood 4 weeks post-SBRT, at nephrectomy. Treatment: 15 Gy SBRT to primary tumor, nephrectomy 4 weeks later. This renal cell carcinoma was of the clear cell type. Profiled with immunoSEQ multiplex PCR; TCRdb holds only in-frame clones, not every one. Here the sample spans about 90,000 clones, approximately 80% being singletons. The V and J ends lost 6 bases and 3 bases, in that order; junction bases with no gene match: 8. The CDR3 runs to 15 residues. CDR1 and CDR2 (germline): LNHNV, YYDKDF (reference sequence). Sequencing used blood, obtained from a patient whose treatment included radiotherapy and nephrectomy. The chain uses TRBV15 and TRBJ2-3; the match to TRBD2 covers 8 bases. This clonotype was obtained from a man aged 45-65 years with renal cell carcinoma. CDR3 coding DNA: TGTGCCACCAGATCAGGCGGGGGGAAAACAGATACGCAGTATTTT. Translating gives CATRSGGGKTDTQYF.